This T cell receptor beta chain was sequenced during a study of blood T cells in healthy people across ages. General study points: Estimated diversity, derived from one million T cells, was regarded as an underestimate.

PCR was performed a second time for about 7 to 11 cycles using a sample-barcoded 5' primer and a J-beta primer mix. There were at least 3 million CDR3-containing paired-end reads obtained from each sample. TCRdb used MiXCR to reprocess the 5' RACE reads, holding one entry per CDR3 protein. Of 600,000 to 650,000 distinct CDR3 sequences listed, roughly 58% are singletons. Per germline, CDR1 DFQATT and CDR2 SNEGSKA (reference sequence). The CDR3 extends over 14 amino acids. Remarks on this clonotype: What it recognizes is unknown.

The TCR comes from a man aged 55 to 70 in good health. Sequenced: blood. The rearrangement uses TRBV20-1 and TRBJ2-4, with 12 bases matching TRBD2. The DNA end favors TRBJ2-7, so the J call may be wrong. The CDR3: CSAPDGLAGNEQYF. In DNA, the CDR3 is TGCAGTGCTCCAGACGGACTAGCGGGGAACGAGCAGTACTTC.